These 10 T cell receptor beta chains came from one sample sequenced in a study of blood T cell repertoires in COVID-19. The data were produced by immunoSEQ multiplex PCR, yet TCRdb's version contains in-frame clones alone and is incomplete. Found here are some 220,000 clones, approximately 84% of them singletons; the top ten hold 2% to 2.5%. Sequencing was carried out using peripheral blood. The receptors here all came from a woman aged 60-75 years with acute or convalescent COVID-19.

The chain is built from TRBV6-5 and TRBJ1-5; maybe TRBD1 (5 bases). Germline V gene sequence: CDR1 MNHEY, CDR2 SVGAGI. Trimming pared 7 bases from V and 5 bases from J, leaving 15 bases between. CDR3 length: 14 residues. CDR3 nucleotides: TGTGCCAGCAATAATGCAGGGAAAGATCAGCCCCAGCATTTT. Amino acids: CASNNAGKDQPQHF.

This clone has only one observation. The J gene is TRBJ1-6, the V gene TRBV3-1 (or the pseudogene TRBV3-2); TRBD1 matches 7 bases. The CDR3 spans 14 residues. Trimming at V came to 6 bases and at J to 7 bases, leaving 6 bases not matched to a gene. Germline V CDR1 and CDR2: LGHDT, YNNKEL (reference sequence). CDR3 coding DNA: TGTGCCAGCAGTTCACACAGGGGCAATTCACCCCTCCACTTT. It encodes CASSSHRGNSPLHF.

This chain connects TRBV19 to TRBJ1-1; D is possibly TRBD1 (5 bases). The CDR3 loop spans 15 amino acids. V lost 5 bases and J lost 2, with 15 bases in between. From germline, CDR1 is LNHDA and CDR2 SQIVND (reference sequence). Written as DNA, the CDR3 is TGTGCCAGTAGTGCAGTAATGACAGCCAACACTGAAGCTTTCTTT. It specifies CASSAVMTANTEAFF.

CDR3 DNA: TGCGCCAGCAGTCAACATACCAACAGGGGAGAGTACGAGCAGTACTTC. As protein: CASSQHTNRGEYEQYF. The chain carries TRBV23-1 and TRBJ2-7; 7 positions agree with TRBD1. TRBV23-1 belongs to the ORF category, with a function that is uncertain. V shed 2 bases, J shed 4 bases, and the junction held 11 bases outside the gene matches. This CDR3 is 16 amino acids long.

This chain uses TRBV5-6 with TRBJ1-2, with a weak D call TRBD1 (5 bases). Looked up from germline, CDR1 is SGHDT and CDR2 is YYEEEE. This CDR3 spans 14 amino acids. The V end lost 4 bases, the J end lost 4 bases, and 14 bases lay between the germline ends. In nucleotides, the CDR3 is TGTGCCAGCAGCACTCAGGGTAATGTCTATGGCTACACCTTC. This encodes CASSTQGNVYGYTF.

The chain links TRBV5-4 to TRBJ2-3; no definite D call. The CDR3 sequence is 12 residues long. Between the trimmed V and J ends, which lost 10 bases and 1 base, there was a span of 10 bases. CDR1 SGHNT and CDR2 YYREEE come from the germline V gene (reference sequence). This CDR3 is CACRKGTDTQYF. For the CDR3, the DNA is TGTGCCTGTAGAAAAGGCACAGATACGCAGTATTTT.

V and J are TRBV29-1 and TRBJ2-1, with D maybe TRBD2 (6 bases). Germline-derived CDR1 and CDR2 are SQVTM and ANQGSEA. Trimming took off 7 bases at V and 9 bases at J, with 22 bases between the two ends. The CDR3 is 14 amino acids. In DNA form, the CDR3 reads TGCAGCGACCTGGAAGTGGGGCGCGGGGTTGAGCAGTTCTTC. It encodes CSDLEVGRGVEQFF.

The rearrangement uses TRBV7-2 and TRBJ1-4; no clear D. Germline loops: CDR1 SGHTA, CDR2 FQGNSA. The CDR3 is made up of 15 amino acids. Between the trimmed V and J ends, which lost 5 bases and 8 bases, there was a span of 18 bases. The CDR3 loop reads CASSTTNQRREKLFF. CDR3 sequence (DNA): TGTGCCAGCAGCACCACCAATCAACGTCGGGAAAAACTGTTTTTT. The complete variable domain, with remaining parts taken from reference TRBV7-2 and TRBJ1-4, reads GAGVSQSPSNKVTEKGKDVELRCDPISGHTALYWYRQSLGQGLEFLIYFQGNSAPDKSGLPSDRFSAERTGGSVSTLTIQRTQQEDSAVYLCASSTTNQRREKLFFGSGTQLSVL.

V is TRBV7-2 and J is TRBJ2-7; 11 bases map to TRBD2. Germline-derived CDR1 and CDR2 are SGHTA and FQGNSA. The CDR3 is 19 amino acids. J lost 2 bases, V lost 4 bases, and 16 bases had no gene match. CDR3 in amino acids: CASSSLGGTSGGRPYEQYF. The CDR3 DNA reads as TGTGCCAGCAGCTCCCTCGGGGGAACTAGCGGGGGTCGACCCTACGAGCAGTACTTC. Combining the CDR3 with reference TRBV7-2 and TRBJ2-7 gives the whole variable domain GAGVSQSPSNKVTEKGKDVELRCDPISGHTALYWYRQSLGQGLEFLIYFQGNSAPDKSGLPSDRFSAERTGGSVSTLTIQRTQQEDSAVYLCASSSLGGTSGGRPYEQYFGPGTRLTVT.

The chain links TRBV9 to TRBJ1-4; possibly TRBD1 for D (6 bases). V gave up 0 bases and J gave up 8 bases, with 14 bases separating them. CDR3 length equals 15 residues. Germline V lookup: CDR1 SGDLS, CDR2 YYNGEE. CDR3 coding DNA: TGTGCCAGCAGCGTAGACCGGGGGGCGCGGGAAAAACTGTTTTTT. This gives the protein CASSVDRGAREKLFF.